This is a list of T cell receptor beta chains from one sample in a study of OX40 agonist ivuxolimab in advanced cancers. Using immunoSEQ multiplex PCR, the repertoire was profiled, and TCRdb retains in-frame clones only, with some absent. The table shows fewer than 85,000 clones, with roughly three quarters occurring only once. Sequencing was performed on CD4+ or CD8+ T cells sorted from blood, taken in a trial of the OX40 agonist ivuxolimab. The receptors were sampled from an adult with an advanced solid tumor such as melanoma, head and neck, liver or kidney cancer. The CDR3 runs from the conserved cysteine through the conserved F or W. Fields, in order: J gene, V gene, clone size, D gene, CDR3 DNA, CDR3 protein. D genes are given only for firm matches. A clone size is listed for some rows: how often the clone was seen (once, few, many), or a class if it is expanded.

TRBJ2-3	TRBV5-1	-	TRBD2	TGCGCCAGCAGCCTGGGACTAGCCCGGGAGGCAGATACGCAGTATTTT	CASSLGLAREADTQYF
TRBJ1-1	TRBV6-1	-	-	TGTGCCAGCAGTGGGGATAACACTGAAGCTTTCTTT	CASSGDNTEAFF
TRBJ1-1	TRBV2	-	-	TGTGCCAGCGGGGGCCAGGGAGGAGGGCTTGAAGCTTTCTTT	CASGGQGGGLEAFF
TRBJ1-2	TRBV25-1	-	-	TGTGCCAGCAGCATAGGGGGGAGCCATAACTATGGCTACACCTTC	CASSIGGSHNYGYTF
TRBJ1-2	TRBV27	-	TRBD1	TGTGCCAGCAGTCGATCCGGGACAGGGGGCGATGGCTACACCTTC	CASSRSGTGGDGYTF
TRBJ2-1	TRBV5-4	few	TRBD2	TGTGCCAGCAGCGGCGCGGGACTAGGAGGTGGGGAGCAGTTCTTC	CASSGAGLGGGEQFF
TRBJ2-3	TRBV6-5	-	-	TGTGCCAGCAGTAGGGCTAGCACAGATACGCAGTATTTT	CASSRASTDTQYF
TRBJ2-1	TRBV19	-	TRBD2	TGTGCCAGTAGTTCGGGGACTAGATGGGGCAATGAGCAGTTCTTC	CASSSGTRWGNEQFF
TRBJ2-2	TRBV29-1	-	-	TGCAGCGTGACACGGGCGAACACCGGGGAGCTGTTTTTT	CSVTRANTGELFF
TRBJ1-1	TRBV18	-	-	TGTGCCAGCTCATCGAGCAGCCAGAACACTGAAGCTTTCTTT	CASSSSSQNTEAFF
TRBJ2-3	TRBV5-1	-	TRBD2	TGCGCCAGCAGCCGAGGACTAGATAGCGGGGCCACAGATACGCAGTATTTT	CASSRGLDSGATDTQYF
TRBJ1-4	TRBV28	-	-	TGTGCCAGCAGTTTGCAGGGGGAAAAACTGTTTTTT	CASSLQGEKLFF
TRBJ1-5	TRBV27	once	-	TGTGCCAGCAGTTCAAGGCAGAGCTTCCAGCCCCAGCATTTT	CASSSRQSFQPQHF
TRBJ1-1	TRBV30	-	-	TGTGCCTGGAGCAGGGATTACAACACTGAAGCTTTCTTT	CAWSRDYNTEAFF
TRBJ2-3	TRBV28	once	TRBD1	TGTGCCAGCAGCGACACAGGGGGCACAGATACGCAGTATTTT	CASSDTGGTDTQYF
TRBJ1-5	TRBV11-2	-	TRBD1	TGTGCCAGCAGCTTAGGGGGGGGACAGAGCAATCAGCCCCAGCATTTT	CASSLGGGQSNQPQHF
TRBJ1-5	TRBV7-2	-	TRBD1	TGTGCCAGCAGCTTAGAGGGGACAGTCAATCAGCCCCAGCATTTT	CASSLEGTVNQPQHF
TRBJ1-2	TRBV9	-	-	TGTGCCAGCAGCGTAGGAGGGGCAGGGAGCCACTATGGCTACACCTTC	CASSVGGAGSHYGYTF
TRBJ2-4	TRBV18	-	-	TGTGCCAGCTCACCATGGGGAATAGCGGACAAAAACATTCAGTACTTC	CASSPWGIADKNIQYF
TRBJ1-5	TRBV7-9	-	-	TGTGCCAACAGCTTGGGACACGGCAATCAGCCCCAGCATTTT	CANSLGHGNQPQHF
TRBJ2-7	TRBV7-2	-	-	TGTGCCAGCAGCTTAGAGGCCCTAGCGCCAATGGACGAGCAGTACTTC	CASSLEALAPMDEQYF
TRBJ2-3	TRBV7-8	-	-	TGTGCCAGCAGCGTAGGACGAGTCAGGCCAGATACGCAGTATTTT	CASSVGRVRPDTQYF
TRBJ1-3	TRBV2	-	-	TGTGCCAGCACCCGGGATAGCTCTGGAAACACCATATATTTT	CASTRDSSGNTIYF
TRBJ2-3	TRBV7-9	-	TRBD2	TGTGCCAGCAGCCCAGCGGGGGGCACAGATACGCAGTATTTT	CASSPAGGTDTQYF
TRBJ2-7	TRBV28	-	-	TGTGCCAGCAGTTTGGGCGGAGCTAATTTCTACGAGCAGTACTTC	CASSLGGANFYEQYF
TRBJ1-1	TRBV19	-	TRBD1	TGTGCCAGTAGTAATTCCGGGACAGGGTACACTGAAGCTTTCTTT	CASSNSGTGYTEAFF
TRBJ1-2	TRBV5-6	-	-	TGTGCCAGCAGCTTACAAATCTATGGCTACACCTTC	CASSLQIYGYTF
TRBJ1-1	TRBV19	-	-	TGTGCCAGTAGTATAAATCCGAACACTGAAGCTTTCTTT	CASSINPNTEAFF
TRBJ2-7	TRBV18	-	TRBD2	TGTGCCAGCCACGCTTCGGGACTAGCGGGTTACGAGCAGTACTTC	CASHASGLAGYEQYF
TRBJ2-1	TRBV29-1	-	-	TGCAGCGTTGAAGGGACAATTAGCAATGAGCAGTTCTTC	CSVEGTISNEQFF
TRBJ1-1	TRBV28	-	-	TGTGCCAGCAGTTCTCACATCACTGAAGCTTTCTTT	CASSSHITEAFF
TRBJ2-1	TRBV5-1	-	TRBD2	TGCGCCAGCAGGGGTAGCGGGGGTGAGCAGTTCTTC	CASRGSGGEQFF
TRBJ2-3	TRBV4-1	once	TRBD2	TGCGCCAGCAGCCTAACCGGGACTAGCGGCTATACGCAGTATTTT	CASSLTGTSGYTQYF
TRBJ1-2	TRBV19	-	-	TGTGCCAGTAGTTCCCAGGGCTGGGGCTACACCTTC	CASSSQGWGYTF
TRBJ1-1	TRBV4-3	-	-	TGCGCCAGCAGCCCGTCCTTCCGGGGGCGCACTGAAGCTTTCTTT	CASSPSFRGRTEAFF
TRBJ1-2	TRBV18	-	-	TGTGCCAGCTCACCACTGGAAGGGGATGGCTACACCTTC	CASSPLEGDGYTF
TRBJ2-5	TRBV9	-	-	TGTGCCAGCAGCCCAGGCCAGGGGAGGGAGACCCAGTACTTC	CASSPGQGRETQYF
TRBJ2-1	TRBV5-1	-	TRBD1	TGCGCCAGCAGCTTGAAACTCGGGACAGGGTCAAATGAGCAGTTCTTC	CASSLKLGTGSNEQFF
TRBJ1-5	TRBV6-6	few	-	TGTGCCAGCATCGAGGACGGAGCCTATAGCAATCAGCCCCAGCATTTT	CASIEDGAYSNQPQHF
TRBJ1-5	TRBV28	many	-	TGTGCCAGCAGTTTAAGGGACGGACCGTATCAGCCCCAGCATTTT	CASSLRDGPYQPQHF
TRBJ2-1	TRBV19	-	-	TGTGCCAGTAGTTCCGAGGGGGGACAGTTACTCTTC	CASSSEGGQLLF
TRBJ1-3	TRBV28	-	TRBD1	TGTGCCAGCAGTACGGGACAGAGCTATCCTGGAAACACCATATATTTT	CASSTGQSYPGNTIYF
TRBJ1-1	TRBV7-6	-	-	TGTGCCAGCAGCTTAGCTAGGCAGGTGAACACTGAAGCTTTCTTT	CASSLARQVNTEAFF
TRBJ1-1	TRBV7-9	-	-	TGTGCCAGCAGCCCCCCACGAAACACTGAAGCTTTCTTT	CASSPPRNTEAFF
TRBJ2-1	TRBV15	-	-	TGTGCCACCAGCACCTTGGGAGGCAATGAGCAGTTCTTC	CATSTLGGNEQFF